This T cell receptor (beta chain) was identified in a study of blood T cell repertoires in COVID-19. The method was immunoSEQ multiplex PCR; TCRdb's version includes in-frame clones alone and lacks a portion of them. The table includes roughly 220,000 clones, roughly four fifths detected once. This clone was picked up one time. The TCR sequence derives from a man aged 35-49 years who had recovered from COVID-19. Source material: PBMCs or T cells enriched from blood (not recorded which).

CDR3 protein: CATSDPGTGLGEGQPQHF. CDR3 in DNA: TGTGCCACCAGTGACCCCGGGACAGGGTTAGGGGAGGGTCAGCCCCAGCATTTT. This chain joins TRBV24-1 and TRBJ1-5; 9 bases are a match to TRBD1. The CDR3 is 18 amino acids. Trimming took 4 bases from V and 6 from J; bases not matched to a gene: 15. The germline CDR1 and CDR2 sequences are KGHDR and SFDVKD.